This T cell receptor (beta chain) was retrieved from a study of CD8 T cells in Susac syndrome. As regards this clonotype: The antigen remains undetermined.

General study findings and limits: A relatively small number of individuals underwent TCR sequencing and HLA analysis.

Reverse transcription of about 0.45 to 1 ug RNA was performed with random hexamers. Amplification of the TCR beta CDR3 was carried out by immunoSEQ multiplex PCR, which spanned a total of 54 Vbeta and 13 Jbeta segments. TCRdb independently ran MiXCR on the immunoSEQ multiplex PCR reads; one entry per CDR3 protein. Among about 150,000 distinct CDR3 sequences, 95% to 96% were seen once, and the ten largest hold about 0.15%. Sequencing of TCR beta was carried out in blood CD8+ and CD4+ T cells. The source of this sequence is a human donor with multiple sclerosis. Specimen: CD8+ T cells from PBMCs.

The CDR3 nucleotides read TGTGCCAGCAGCCAAGATGAGACAGGGTCAGACGAGCAGTACTTC. Its protein product is CASSQDETGSDEQYF. This rearrangement joins TRBV3-1 to TRBJ2-7, with 7 bases that match TRBD1. The CDR3 is 15 amino acids. Unmatched junction bases numbered 7, after V lost 0 bases and J lost 5 bases. The germline V gene has CDR1 LGHDT and CDR2 YNNKEL (reference sequence).